The 9 T cell receptor beta chains presented below share a single source sample, sequenced in a study of T cell responses to AZD1222 COVID-19 vaccine. The repertoire was sequenced with immunoSEQ multiplex PCR; TCRdb's copy has only in-frame clones and lacks some. The sample includes about 120,000 clones, roughly nine tenths of them seen just once. The sequences come from peripheral blood, collected 28 days after the second AZD1222 dose. These receptors were taken from an adult who received the AZD1222 COVID-19 vaccine.

This clone came up a few times. The V gene is TRBV6-1, the J gene TRBJ2-2; TRBD1 agrees at 8 bases. Germline V gives CDR1 MNHNS, CDR2 SASEGT. The CDR3 is made up of 16 amino acids. The ends lost 4 bases at V and 4 bases at J; junction bases unmatched: 8. The chain's CDR3 is CASSVRTGGSTGELFF. CDR3 bases: TGTGCCAGCAGTGTTAGAACAGGGGGGAGCACCGGGGAGCTGTTTTTT.

This clone was recorded only once. The gene calls are TRBV10-3 and TRBJ1-4, with a tentative D call TRBD1 (5 bases). Germline V CDR1 and CDR2: ENHRY, SYGVKD. The CDR3 length is 14 residues. V lost 3 bases, J lost 5 bases, and 10 bases lay in between. The CDR3 spells CAISDGTENEKLFF. In nucleotides, the CDR3 is TGTGCCATCAGTGACGGGACGGAGAATGAAAAACTGTTTTTT.

The chain has TRBV12-3 or TRBV12-4 and TRBJ1-1; D unresolved. V dropped 3 bases and J dropped 1 base, with 6 bases sitting between them. CDR3 length: 13 residues. CDR3: CASSFSQNTEAFF. CDR3 coding DNA: TGTGCCAGCAGTTTCTCGCAGAACACTGAAGCTTTCTTT.

The chain employs TRBV19 and TRBJ2-1, with D tentatively TRBD1 or TRBD2 (6 bases each). This CDR3 region has 19 residues. V dropped 2 bases and J dropped 8 bases, with 28 bases sitting between them. Germline CDR1 and CDR2: LNHDA and SQIVND (reference sequence). The CDR3 DNA reads as TGTGCCAGTAGTATATGGGCTTCCCCGACTAGTTGGGGGCTGGATGAGCAGTTCTTC. The encoded protein is CASSIWASPTSWGLDEQFF.

The chain carries TRBV5-1 and TRBJ1-4, with D perhaps TRBD1 (5 bases). Trimming shortened V by 1 base and J by 5 bases, and 15 bases separated the two germline ends. The germline V gene encodes CDR1 SGHRS and CDR2 YFSETQ. The CDR3 extends over 16 amino acids. CDR3 sequence reads: CASSLHPTDSNEKLFF. CDR3 sequence (DNA): TGCGCCAGCAGCTTGCACCCGACAGACTCAAATGAAAAACTGTTTTTT.

The J gene is TRBJ1-3, the V gene TRBV5-1; D is unclear. V shed 5 bases and J shed 0 bases, with 12 bases lying between them. The CDR3 contains 15 residues. Germline CDR1 SGHRS, CDR2 YFSETQ. The CDR3 sequence is CASSSDTSSGNTIYF. As DNA, the CDR3 is TGCGCCAGCAGTTCCGACACGAGCTCTGGAAACACCATATATTTT. Full variable domain (remainder filled in from reference TRBV5-1 and TRBJ1-3): KAGVTQTPRYLIKTRGQQVTLSCSPISGHRSVSWYQQTPGQGLQFLFEYFSETQRNKGNFPGRFSGRQFSNSRSEMNVSTLELGDSALYLCASSSDTSSGNTIYFGEGSWLTVV.

This chain uses TRBV5-1 with TRBJ2-2, with TRBD2 identical over 8 bases. Per the germline V gene, CDR1 is SGHRS and CDR2 is YFSETQ. V lost 3 bases and J lost 4; bases outside the gene matches: 2. The CDR3 is 14 amino acids. CDR3 region: CASSSAGVTGELFF. In DNA, the CDR3 is TGCGCCAGCAGCTCAGCGGGGGTCACCGGGGAGCTGTTTTTT.

The chain is built from TRBV4-2 and TRBJ1-2, with 7 positions matching TRBD1. The V segment lost 4 bases and the J segment 7 bases; nucleotides outside the gene matches: 9. Germline CDR1 is LGHNA and CDR2 is YNFKEQ. The length of the CDR3 is 14 residues. This CDR3 reads CASSPRDSIFGYTF. CDR3 DNA sequence: TGTGCCAGCAGCCCCCGGGACAGCATTTTTGGCTACACCTTC.

V and J are TRBV29-1 and TRBJ1-2; TRBD1 is a possible D gene (5 bases). Germline lookup yields CDR1 SQVTM and CDR2 ANQGSEA. The V end lost 4 bases, the J end lost 7 bases, and 10 bases lay between the germline ends. The CDR3 has 11 residues. In DNA, the CDR3 is TGCAGCGTTGGTTCCGGGGGTGGCTACACCTTC. This sequence encodes CSVGSGGGYTF. The variable domain in full, completed from reference TRBV29-1 and TRBJ1-2, reads SAVISQKPSRDICQRGTSLTIQCQVDSQVTMMFWYRQQPGQSLTLIATANQGSEATYESGFVIDKFPISRPNLTFSTLTVSNMSPEDSSIYLCSVGSGGGYTFGSGTRLTVV.